The source of this TCR beta chain is a study of Ad26.COV2.S vaccination and SARS-CoV-2 variants. Study as a whole: Within the COV1001 Ad26.COV2.S trial arm, the donor was enrolled.

Study findings and constraints: Estimates derived from TCR breadth and depth analyses may have underestimated total T cell responses. The study found similar non-spike TCR breadth in vaccine and placebo recipients.

Comments on this clone: The antigen remains undetermined.

Trimming at V came to 4 bases and at J to 7 bases, leaving 6 bases not matched to a gene. The germline gives CDR1 ENHRY, CDR2 SYGVKD. This CDR3 comprises 13 residues. Treatment defined: 15 to 20 received Ad26.COV2.S at low or high dose, single or two shots; about 5 received placebo; per-sample allocation not given. Sampling was done on day 63 after the first vaccine or placebo injection. Only in-frame clones appear in the TCRdb table, and some are missing; sequencing was by immunoSEQ multiplex PCR. Of 380,000 or so clones in the sample, about 88% were seen once. The receptor's source is a person between 18 and 60 years old who received the Ad26.COV2.S COVID-19 vaccine or a placebo. The source was peripheral blood, collected in a trial of Ad26.COV2.S vaccine versus placebo. The V call is TRBV10-3, the J call TRBJ1-2; 7 nucleotides line up with TRBD1. The DNA for the CDR3 is TGTGCCATCAGTGGGCAGGGGGACTCTGGCTACACCTTC. Its protein is CAISGQGDSGYTF.